This T cell receptor (beta chain) was captured by sequencing in a study of cytomegalovirus exposure and HLA in healthy donors (dated by TCRdb to the late 2010s). Study-wide context: An earlier analysis of 587 of the donors reported about 300 Gb of sequence data and 117 million unique TCR beta sequences obtained from around 180 million T cells. Roughly 300 gigabases of sequencing data and approximately 84 million unique TCR sequences were included in an early release covering roughly 700 HLA-typed donors. Of the 350 to 450 genotyped donors, about 80% fell in the genetic ancestry cluster associated with self-reported Caucasian donors. The study aimed to test whether cataloging public T cell receptors could reveal signatures of past pathogen exposure. The study profiled the T cell repertoires of some 610 subjects by immunosequencing and related them to cytomegalovirus serostatus. Along with the approximately 700-subject first cohort, a separate validation cohort of over a hundred different subjects was used. To predict cytomegalovirus infection status, the study combined high-throughput TCR immunosequencing, statistical association of individual TCRs with disease status, and machine learning. A later analysis re-analyzed previously published TCR beta repertoires from 666 donors and added high-resolution HLA genotyping to study TCR occurrence patterns. The later analysis used no new phenotypic data to find candidate immune exposures, relying instead on TCR beta sequences and their occurrence across donors. An earlier analysis of about 600 of the donors used high-throughput TCR beta sequencing to judge whether each TCR beta V gene segment behaved as functional or pseudogenic. Donor age, sex, ethnicity and CMV serostatus were compiled alongside the repertoire data. Genome-wide SNP genotypes for about three fifths of the 666 donors were used in a later genetic analysis, which treated that subset as a discovery cohort. All discovery cohort repertoires had been generated on a single sequencing platform. Class I and class II HLA loci were covered by the typing at four-digit resolution. The number of typed donors differed by locus: about 629-640 for A, B, C, DRB1 and DQB1; some 500 for DQA1; approximately 600 for DPA1; and around 450 for DPB1. Roughly five DR-DQ haplotypes were handled as single units for association and clustering because linkage in the cohort was strong. Across some 400 genotyped donors of the cohort, an average of roughly 200,000 unique TCR beta nucleotide sequences per donor were sequenced, and 15% to 20% of those sequences were non-productive. Points the paper makes about the study in general: HLA typing was unavailable for some donors at each locus, so association tests used only the typed subset. According to a later genetic analysis, donors in an Asian-associated ancestry cluster had fewer N-insertions in productive TCRs than the approximately 650-donor mean. The study listed approximately 160 TCR beta chains as associated with cytomegalovirus. Roughly 17 rarely observed V segments, including chromosome 9 orphons, were excluded from the earlier analysis of almost 600 of the donors because counts were too low. A cluster of highly shared sequence variants was judged likely to be a technical artifact of the sequencing pipeline. According to the authors, the approach could potentially be generalized to other disease states and immunological phenotypes. While some public TCRs were present in many individuals, most TCR sequences turned up only very rarely across donors. The only immune exposure information available for the cohort was CMV serostatus. In a later analysis, HLA-associated TCR beta chains showed more clonal expansion and lower generation probabilities than non-associated chains that were equally common. The cohort was sequenced for TCR beta chains only, and without alpha or paired-chain data the features that could be detected were limited. Correlated functional status among segregating V segments might reflect linkage disequilibrium, but an unknown experimental factor could not be ruled out. In an earlier analysis of roughly 500 of the donors, most TCR beta V segments appeared in productive rearrangements about 87% or about 30% of the time, broadly matching IMGT annotations. When HLA alleles, especially DR and DQ, strongly co-occurred, TCR associations were difficult to assign to individual alleles. According to a later analysis, most CMV-associated TCR beta chains appeared to be HLA-restricted, and the HLA associations seemed to be driven largely by CMV exposure. In a later analysis, around 17,000 TCR beta sequences were associated with specific HLA alleles at a false discovery rate of 0.05. Sequencing depth was assumed to be roughly uniform across donors in the presence/absence analyses, though that assumption may not hold. In a later analysis, several top co-occurrence clusters were reported to appear linked to parvovirus B19, influenza, CMV and Epstein-Barr virus. A further reported finding was that TCR beta sequences accurately predicted the HLA-A and HLA-B alleles for most subjects in the first cohort. Because the 87-base-pair reads could not distinguish some IMGT-functional V segments, including TRBV6-2 and TRBV6-3, those segments were excluded. In a later genetic analysis, a missense DCLRE1C variant was associated with V-gene and J-gene trimming of TCR beta chains, and the association was replicated in an independent cohort. A few of the identified cytomegalovirus-associated TCR beta chains were confirmed in vitro to be specific for cytomegalovirus antigens. According to a later analysis, TCR association rates differed among HLA loci, with DRB1 alleles showing the most associated TCRs and HLA-C alleles showing the fewest. In both the original and validation cohorts, the classifier was reported to diagnose cytomegalovirus status with high specificity and sensitivity.

Its CDR3 holds 13 amino acids, cysteine through phenylalanine. Left in the record is the CDR3 DNA by itself, 39 bases read in frame from the first base. Via the germline V gene, CDR1 is SQVTM and CDR2 ANQGSEA. The germline V end is reduced by 7 bases and the J end by 7 bases; junction bases left unmatched: 8. The protocol used for the library was the immunoSEQ multiplex PCR assay. A mixture of 60 forward primers for TCR Vbeta segments and 13 reverse primers for TCR Jbeta segments was used in the multiplex PCR. A multiplex PCR assay on genomic DNA amplified the CDR3 region of rearranged TCR beta genes. The Illumina HiSeq System was used to sequence the amplified TCR beta libraries as 87-base-pair reads. In the authors' own workflow: A later analysis tallied 75 million to 85 million unique TCR beta chains across the approximately 670 repertoires, and about 12 million of those chains were shared by two or more donors. Raw reads were error-corrected and collapsed into unique sequences by a nearest-neighbor algorithm in which closely related sequences were merged to remove PCR and sequencing errors. Alignment of CDR3 sequences to IMGT reference sequences was used to assign V, D and J gene segments. For a sequence to be retained, a match of at least six nucleotides was required to both a V gene segment and a J gene segment. A rearrangement counted as productive if the CDR3 had no stop codons and remained in frame with V and J, and every other rearrangement counted as non-productive. CDR3 was defined by IMGT convention, running from the second conserved V-encoded cysteine to the conserved J-encoded phenylalanine. Sequences without an unambiguous match to a single V gene segment were excluded from the earlier analysis of a few hundred of the donors. In an earlier analysis of 587 of the donors, a V segment was called functional when productive rearrangements were above 56.7%, and segregating when the standard deviation between donors exceeded 5%. A statistical classification framework was built to diagnose cytomegalovirus status from the catalog of TCR beta chain sequences. V and J gene assignment, in a later analysis, came from comparing TCR nucleotide sequences with IMGT/GENE-DB human TR gene sequences. In a later analysis, CDR3 sequences and most-parsimonious VDJ recombination scenarios were assigned using the TCRdist pipeline. A later analysis defined each TCR beta chain by its CDR3 amino acid sequence plus V-gene family, and excluded reads lacking a unique V-gene family. As a way to deal with suspected cross-contamination and a sequencing artifact, a later analysis dropped 450 to 600 nucleotide sequences that were highly shared and had low generation probability. In a later analysis, a clonal expansion index for each public chain was calculated from normalized within-repertoire ranks of inferred template counts. In a later analysis, generation probabilities were computed with a VDJ recombination model fitted to out-of-frame rearrangements, and the resulting probabilities were checked against IGoR. In a later analysis, TCR-TCR, TCR-HLA and TCR-CMV co-occurrence was scored with hypergeometric tests, and a repertoire-size bias correction was applied to TCR pairs. To estimate false discovery rates, a later analysis permuted the HLA or CMV assignments 20 times. In a later analysis, co-occurring TCRs were grouped using DBSCAN, with TCRdist sequence similarity added in when clustering inside HLA-allele-positive subsets. Co-occurrence clustering excluded repertoires with fewer than 30,000 or more than 120,000 public chains, plus five with anomalous nucleotide sharing. The table was pulled from immuneACCESS by TCRdb, which kept in-frame rearrangements only. Such tables lose some clones; where checked, under half of the loss comes from unresolved V genes, and the rest has no known cause. D and trimming were read from the DNA, whereas the V and J calls and clone size are those reported in that table. The sample table contains around 180,000 clones; only one count was recorded for about 78% of them. Clones ranked in the top ten supply over 2% of the sample.

As regards this clone: It has no known antigen specificity. The record has no base qualities; no much larger clone is one base away.

In total, just over 650 healthy bone marrow donors made up the cohort. All cohort members were sampled while nominally healthy, although unrecorded immune exposures were likely present. The donor was CMV seronegative and was included in the group of 352 seronegative cohort members. Each donor provided a peripheral blood sample, and peripheral blood mononuclear cells were used for TCR beta sequencing. The Qiagen DNeasy Blood Extraction Kit was used to extract genomic DNA from the blood cell samples. This clonotype was obtained from a man aged 55 to 69 in good health and CMV-seronegative. The sequence is built from TRBV29-1 and TRBJ1-4, and TRBD1 aligns with 8 junction nucleotides. The source material was PBMCs. The CDR3 region has the sequence CSAGQGLGEKLFF. The DNA sequence is given as TGCAGCGCCGGACAGGGACTCGGTGAAAAACTGTTTTTT.